This T cell receptor beta chain derives from a study of CD8 T cells in ankylosing spondylitis. The study's findings and limits: Characteristic of ankylosing spondylitis blood, it appeared, was a TCR beta motif comprising eight highly homologous variants. Previous work reported some of these motif variants in the synovial fluid and blood of reactive arthritis. Reported data indicate significant enrichment of disease-linked clones within matched ankylosing spondylitis synovial fluid.

Molecular-barcoded quantitative 5'-RACE produced these TCR beta libraries. MiXCR, applied by TCRdb to the 5' RACE reads, yields one record per CDR3 protein. Of fewer than 25,000 distinct CDR3 sequences listed, about an eighth are singletons. This clonotype was observed at least ten times. Its antigen is unknown. Trimming took 6 bases from V and 9 from J, leaving 15 bases between them. CDR3 length: 12 amino acids. The germline V gene has CDR1 DFQATT and CDR2 SNEGSKA (reference sequence). V usage is TRBV20-1 and J usage is TRBJ1-5; possible D gene TRBD1, 5 bases. The sequence derives from a male donor with ankylosing spondylitis or in good health (not recorded which). What was sequenced was blood. The DNA of the CDR3 is TGCAGTGCAGCAGGGTCCCAGGGGCCCCAGCATTTT. As protein: CSAAGSQGPQHF.